This T cell receptor beta chain is drawn from a study of T cells in Graves' hyperthyroidism and ophthalmopathy. Study conclusions and caveats: The model identified upcoming ophthalmopathy a median around 7.1 months ahead of onset.

The authors deemed Graves' hyperthyroidism stable absent ophthalmopathy progression within 18 months. Cells are PBMCs isolated from over 7.5 ml of fresh blood. V was clipped by 3 bases and J by 5 bases, with 14 bases between them. The CDR3 is made up of 14 amino acids. Germline V gene data show CDR1 as LNHDA and CDR2 as SQIVND (reference sequence). RNA transcripts gave rise to amplified TCR beta CDR3 regions. The HTBI set primed first-round TCR CDR3 RT-PCR. TCRdb redid the calling of the multiplex PCR reads with MiXCR, one entry per CDR3 protein. Among some 800,000 distinct CDR3 sequences listed, 35% to 45% were seen once. This clonotype was seen more than once but under ten times. Its antigen is currently unknown.

The sample comprised blood. This rearrangement joins TRBV19 to TRBJ2-7, with D unclear. The clonotype was recovered from a man younger than 35 with Graves' hyperthyroidism. The CDR3 reads CASSMGPPAHEQYF. In nucleotides, the CDR3 is TGTGCCAGTAGTATGGGCCCCCCCGCCCACGAGCAGTACTTC.